This T cell receptor (beta chain) is from a study of CD8+ T cells in alopecia areata. Overall study findings and caveats: Patients shared TCRs less clearly than mice did, possibly for HLA-related reasons. For lesional scalp, especially alopecia totalis/universalis, clonality was higher than in normal scalp. Sequenced scalp T cells also include alphabeta T cells resident in normal skin.

Extraction of RNA preceded its reverse transcription into cDNA, which served as the sequencing template. Method: immunoSEQ multiplex PCR; TCRdb's copy keeps in-frame clones and lacks some. The data hold some 200,000 clones, with approximately 53% observed a single time. Researchers picked out CD4+ and CD8+ T cells from PBMCs by sorting. This clone has ten or more counts. Antigen: not known. V was clipped by 5 bases and J by 7 bases; unmatched bases: 8. Germline V gene data show CDR1 as SGHAT and CDR2 as FQNNGV. The CDR3 totals 14 residues. The sample was CD8+ T cells sorted from blood. The V call is TRBV11-2, the J call TRBJ2-1, with 7 nucleotides matching TRBD1. This receptor was taken from a human donor in good health. Here the CDR3 reads CASSLPTGLNEQFF. The CDR3 DNA follows: TGTGCCAGCAGCCTCCCGACAGGGTTGAATGAGCAGTTCTTC.